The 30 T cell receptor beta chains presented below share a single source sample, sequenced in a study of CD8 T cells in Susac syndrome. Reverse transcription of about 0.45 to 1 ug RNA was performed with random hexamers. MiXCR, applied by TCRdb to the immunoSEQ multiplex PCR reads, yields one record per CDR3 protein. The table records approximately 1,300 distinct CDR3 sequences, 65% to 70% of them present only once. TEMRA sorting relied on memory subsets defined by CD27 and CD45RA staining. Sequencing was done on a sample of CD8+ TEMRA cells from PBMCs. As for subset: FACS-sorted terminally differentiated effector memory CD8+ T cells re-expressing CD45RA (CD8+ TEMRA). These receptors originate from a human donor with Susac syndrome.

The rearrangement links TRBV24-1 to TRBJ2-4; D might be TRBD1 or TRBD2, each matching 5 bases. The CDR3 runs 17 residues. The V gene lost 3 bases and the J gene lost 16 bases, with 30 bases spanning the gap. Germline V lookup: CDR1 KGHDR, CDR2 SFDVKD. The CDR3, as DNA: TGTGCCACCAGTGATGGATTAAACGGGGCAGGGAAAAACAGTCTTTACTTC. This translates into CATSDGLNGAGKNSLYF.

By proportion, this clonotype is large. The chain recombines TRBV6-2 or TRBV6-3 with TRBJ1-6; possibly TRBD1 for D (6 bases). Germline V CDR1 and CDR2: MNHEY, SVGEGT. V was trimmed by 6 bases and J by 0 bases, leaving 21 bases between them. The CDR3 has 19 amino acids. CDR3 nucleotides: TGTGCCAGCAGCCCGGGACAATCTTTTCGGAGCTCCTATAATTCACCCCTCCACTTT. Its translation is CASSPGQSFRSSYNSPLHF.

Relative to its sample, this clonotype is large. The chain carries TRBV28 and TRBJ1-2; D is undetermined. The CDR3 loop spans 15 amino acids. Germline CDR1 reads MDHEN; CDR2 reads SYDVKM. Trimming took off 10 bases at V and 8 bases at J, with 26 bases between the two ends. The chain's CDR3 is CATAEINGEGLGYTF. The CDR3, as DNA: TGTGCCACCGCCGAAATAAACGGGGAAGGGTTGGGCTACACCTTC.

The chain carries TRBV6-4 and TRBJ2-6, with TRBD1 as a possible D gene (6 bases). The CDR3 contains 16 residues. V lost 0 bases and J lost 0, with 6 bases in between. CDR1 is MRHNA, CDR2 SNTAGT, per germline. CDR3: CASSDSGGSGANVLTF. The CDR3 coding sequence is TGTGCCAGCAGTGACTCAGGGGGCTCTGGGGCCAACGTCCTGACTTTC.

CDR3 loop: CASSLGELKAEAFF. Written as DNA, the CDR3 is TGCGCCAGCAGCCTTGGAGAGCTGAAGGCTGAAGCTTTCTTT. V and J are TRBV4-3 and TRBJ1-1; no clear D gene. V was pared by 4 bases and J by 6 bases, with 15 bases between. The CDR3 is 14 amino acids. Germline CDR1 reads LGHNA; CDR2 reads YSLEER.

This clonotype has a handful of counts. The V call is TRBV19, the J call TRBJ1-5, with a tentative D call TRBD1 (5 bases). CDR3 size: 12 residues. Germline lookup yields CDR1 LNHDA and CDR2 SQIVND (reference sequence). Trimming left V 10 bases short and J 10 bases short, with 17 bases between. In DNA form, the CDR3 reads TGTGCCATTTGTATCGGGGACCCCCCCCAGCATTTT. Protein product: CAICIGDPPQHF.

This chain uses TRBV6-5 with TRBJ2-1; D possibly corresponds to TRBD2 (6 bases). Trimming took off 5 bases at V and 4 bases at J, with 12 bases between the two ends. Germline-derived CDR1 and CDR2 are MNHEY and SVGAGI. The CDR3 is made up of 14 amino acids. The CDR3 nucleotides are TGTGCCAGCAGTCTGGACTATTCTTACAATGAGCAGTTCTTC. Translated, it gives CASSLDYSYNEQFF.

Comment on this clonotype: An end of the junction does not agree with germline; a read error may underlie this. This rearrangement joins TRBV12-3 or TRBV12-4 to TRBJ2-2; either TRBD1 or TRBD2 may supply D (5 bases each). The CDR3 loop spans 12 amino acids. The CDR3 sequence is CASSKITGALFF. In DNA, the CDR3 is TGTGCCAGCAGTAAGATCACCGGGGCGCTGTTTTTT.

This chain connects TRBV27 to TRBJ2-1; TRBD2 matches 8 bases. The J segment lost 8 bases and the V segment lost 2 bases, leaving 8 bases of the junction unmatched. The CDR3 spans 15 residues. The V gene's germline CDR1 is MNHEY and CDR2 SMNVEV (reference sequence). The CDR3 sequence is CASSLISGVPDEQFF. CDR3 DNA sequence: TGTGCCAGCAGTTTAATTAGCGGGGTACCGGATGAGCAGTTCTTC.

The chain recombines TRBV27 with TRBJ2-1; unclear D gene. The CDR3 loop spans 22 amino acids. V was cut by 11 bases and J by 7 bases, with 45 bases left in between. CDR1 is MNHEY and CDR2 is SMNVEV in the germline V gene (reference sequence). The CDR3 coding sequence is TGTGCCTCACCCAGGATTCTCCTGTACCTGCTCCCAATCTGTGTTCCTAAAAATGAGCAGTTCTTC. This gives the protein CASPRILLYLLPICVPKNEQFF.

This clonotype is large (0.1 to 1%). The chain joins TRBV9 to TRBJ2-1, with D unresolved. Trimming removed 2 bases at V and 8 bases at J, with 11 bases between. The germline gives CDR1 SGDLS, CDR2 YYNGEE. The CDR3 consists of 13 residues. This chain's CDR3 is CASSVATSHEQFF. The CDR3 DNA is TGTGCCAGCAGCGTGGCGACATCCCATGAGCAGTTCTTC.

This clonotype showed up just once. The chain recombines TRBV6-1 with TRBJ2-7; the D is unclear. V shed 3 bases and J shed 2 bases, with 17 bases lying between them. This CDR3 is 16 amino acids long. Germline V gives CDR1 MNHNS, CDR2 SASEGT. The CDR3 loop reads CASSDSLGSLTYEQYF. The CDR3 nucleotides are TGTGCCAGCAGTGACAGTTTGGGCAGCCTAACCTACGAGCAGTACTTC.

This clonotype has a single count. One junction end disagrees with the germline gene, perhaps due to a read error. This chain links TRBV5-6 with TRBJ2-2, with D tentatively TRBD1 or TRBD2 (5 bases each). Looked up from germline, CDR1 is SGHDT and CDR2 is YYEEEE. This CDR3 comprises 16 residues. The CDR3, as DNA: TGTGCCAGCAGCGTGGGGGTAATGCCGAACACCGGGGAGCGGTTTTTT. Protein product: CASSVGVMPNTGERFF. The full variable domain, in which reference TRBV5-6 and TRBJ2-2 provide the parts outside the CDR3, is DAGVTQSPTHLIKTRGQQVTLRCSPKSGHDTVSWYQQALGQGPQFIFQYYEEEERQRGNFPDRFSGHQFPNYSSELNVNALLLGDSALYLCASSVGVMPNTGERFFGEGSRLTVL.

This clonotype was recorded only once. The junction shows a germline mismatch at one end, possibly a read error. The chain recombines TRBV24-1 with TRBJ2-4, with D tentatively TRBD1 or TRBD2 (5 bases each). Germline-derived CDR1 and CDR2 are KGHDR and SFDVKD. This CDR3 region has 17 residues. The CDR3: CGTSVGLNGAGKNIQYF. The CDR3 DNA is TGTGGCACCAGTGTTGGATTAAACGGGGCAGGGAAAAACATTCAGTACTTC.

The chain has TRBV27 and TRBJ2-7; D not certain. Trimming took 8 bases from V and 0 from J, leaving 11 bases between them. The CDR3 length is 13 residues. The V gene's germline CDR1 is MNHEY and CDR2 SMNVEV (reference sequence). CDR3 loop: CASVDALSYEQYF. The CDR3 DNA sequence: TGTGCCAGCGTAGACGCACTCTCCTACGAGCAGTACTTC.

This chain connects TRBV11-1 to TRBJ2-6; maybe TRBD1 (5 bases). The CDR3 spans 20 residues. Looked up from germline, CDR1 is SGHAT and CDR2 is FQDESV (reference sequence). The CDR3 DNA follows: TGTACCCGCAGCCCCTCAAGGAGCAGGGATTCCCACTTTGGGGCCAACGTCCTGACTTTC. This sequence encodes CTRSPSRSRDSHFGANVLTF.

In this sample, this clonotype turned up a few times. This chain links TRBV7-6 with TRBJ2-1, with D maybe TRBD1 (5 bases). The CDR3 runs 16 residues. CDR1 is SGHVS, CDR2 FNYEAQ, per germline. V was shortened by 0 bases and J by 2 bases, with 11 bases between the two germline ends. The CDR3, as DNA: TGTGCCAGCAGCTTAGCGCCCAGGGTACCCTACAATGAGCAGTTCTTC. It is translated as CASSLAPRVPYNEQFF.

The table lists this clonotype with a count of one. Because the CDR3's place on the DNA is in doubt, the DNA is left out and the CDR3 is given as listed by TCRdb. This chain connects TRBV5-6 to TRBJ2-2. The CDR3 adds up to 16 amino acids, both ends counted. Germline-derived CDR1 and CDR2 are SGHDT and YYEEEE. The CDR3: CASSLGECRAPGSCFF.

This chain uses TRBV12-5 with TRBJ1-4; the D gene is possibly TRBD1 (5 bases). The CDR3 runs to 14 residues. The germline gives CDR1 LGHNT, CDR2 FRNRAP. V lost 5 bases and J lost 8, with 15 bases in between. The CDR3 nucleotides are TGTGCTAGTGGTCCAGCCGACAGTACGGAAAAACTGTTTTTT. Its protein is CASGPADSTEKLFF.

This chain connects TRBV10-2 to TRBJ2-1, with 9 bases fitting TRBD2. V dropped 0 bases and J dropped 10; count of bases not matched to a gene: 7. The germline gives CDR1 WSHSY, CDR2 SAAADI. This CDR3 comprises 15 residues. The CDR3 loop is CASSESGGGEGEQFF. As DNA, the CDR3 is TGCGCCAGCAGTGAGTCAGGCGGGGGGGAGGGCGAGCAGTTCTTC.

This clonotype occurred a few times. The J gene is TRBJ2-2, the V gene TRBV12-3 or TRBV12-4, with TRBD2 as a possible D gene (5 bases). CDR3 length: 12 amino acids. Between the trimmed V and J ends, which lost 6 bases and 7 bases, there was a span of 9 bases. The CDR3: CASSLGIGELFF. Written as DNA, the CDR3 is TGTGCCAGCAGCCTCGGGATCGGGGAGCTGTTTTTT.

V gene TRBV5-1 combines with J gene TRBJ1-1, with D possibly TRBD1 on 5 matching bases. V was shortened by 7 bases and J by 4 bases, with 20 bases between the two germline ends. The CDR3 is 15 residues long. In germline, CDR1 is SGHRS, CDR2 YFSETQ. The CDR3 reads CASFGAGRSSTEAFF. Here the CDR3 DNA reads TGCGCCAGCTTTGGGGCAGGGCGTAGTTCCACTGAAGCTTTCTTT.

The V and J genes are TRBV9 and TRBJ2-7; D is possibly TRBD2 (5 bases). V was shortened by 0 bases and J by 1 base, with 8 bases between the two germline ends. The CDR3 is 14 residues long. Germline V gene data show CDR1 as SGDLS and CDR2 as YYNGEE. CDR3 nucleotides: TGTGCCAGCAGCGTAGTGGGAGTGTCCTACGAGCAGTACTTC. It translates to CASSVVGVSYEQYF. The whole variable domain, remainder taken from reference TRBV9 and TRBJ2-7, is DSGVTQTPKHLITATGQRVTLRCSPRSGDLSVYWYQQSLDQGLQFLIQYYNGEERAKGNILERFSAQQFPDLHSELNLSSLELGDSALYFCASSVVGVSYEQYFGPGTRLTVT.

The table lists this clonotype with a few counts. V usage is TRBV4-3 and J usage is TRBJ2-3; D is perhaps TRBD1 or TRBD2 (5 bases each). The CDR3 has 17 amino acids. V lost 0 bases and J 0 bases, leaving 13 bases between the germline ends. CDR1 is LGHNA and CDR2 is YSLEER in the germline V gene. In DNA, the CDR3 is TGCGCCAGCAGCCAAGATCCCCCCGGGGCCAGCACAGATACGCAGTATTTT. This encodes CASSQDPPGASTDTQYF.

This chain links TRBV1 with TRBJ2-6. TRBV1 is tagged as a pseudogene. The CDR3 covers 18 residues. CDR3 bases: TGCACCAGCAGCCCATTGGGTTTGTGCACAAGTCGGGCCAACGTCCTGACTTTC. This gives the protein CTSSPLGLCTSRANVLTF.

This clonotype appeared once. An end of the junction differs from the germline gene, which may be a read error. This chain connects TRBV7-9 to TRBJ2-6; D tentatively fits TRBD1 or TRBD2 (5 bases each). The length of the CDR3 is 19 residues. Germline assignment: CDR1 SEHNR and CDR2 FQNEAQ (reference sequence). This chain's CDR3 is CASILEGRDSHFGANVLSF. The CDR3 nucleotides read TGTGCCAGCATCTTAGAGGGCAGGGATTCCCACTTTGGGGCCAACGTCCTGTCTTTC. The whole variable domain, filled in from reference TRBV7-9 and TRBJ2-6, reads DTGVSQNPRHKITKRGQNVTFRCDPISEHNRLYWYRQTLGQGPEFLTYFQNEAQLEKSRLLSDRFSAERPKGSFSTLEIQRTEQGDSAMYLCASILEGRDSHFGANVLSFGAGSRLTVL.

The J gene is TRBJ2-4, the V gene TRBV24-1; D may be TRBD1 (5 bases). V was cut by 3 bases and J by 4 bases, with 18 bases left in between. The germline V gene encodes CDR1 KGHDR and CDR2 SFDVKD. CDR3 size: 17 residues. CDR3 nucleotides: TGTGCCACCAGTGATGTATTAAACGGGTCAGGGAAAAACATTCAGTACTTC. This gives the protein CATSDVLNGSGKNIQYF.

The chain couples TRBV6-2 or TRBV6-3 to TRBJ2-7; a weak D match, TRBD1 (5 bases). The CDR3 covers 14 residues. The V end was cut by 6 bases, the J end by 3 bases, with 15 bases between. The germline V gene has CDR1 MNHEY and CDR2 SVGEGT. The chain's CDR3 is CASRDRPRGYEQYF. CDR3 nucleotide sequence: TGTGCCAGCAGAGACAGACCCAGAGGCTACGAGCAGTACTTC.

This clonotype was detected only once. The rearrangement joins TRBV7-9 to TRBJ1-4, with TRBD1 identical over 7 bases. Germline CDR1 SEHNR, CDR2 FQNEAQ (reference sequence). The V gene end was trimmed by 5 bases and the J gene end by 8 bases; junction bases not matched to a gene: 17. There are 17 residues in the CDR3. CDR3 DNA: TGTGCCAGCAGCCCACACCTCCGGGAGGCCAGGGGGGAAAAACTGTTTTTT. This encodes CASSPHLREARGEKLFF.

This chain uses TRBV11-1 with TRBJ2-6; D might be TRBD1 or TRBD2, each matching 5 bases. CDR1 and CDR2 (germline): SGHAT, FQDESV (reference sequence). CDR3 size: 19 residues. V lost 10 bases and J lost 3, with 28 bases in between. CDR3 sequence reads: CAIILEGRDSHFGANVLTF. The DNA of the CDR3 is TGTGCCATCATCTTAGAGGGCAGGGATTCCCACTTTGGGGCCAACGTCCTGACTTTC.